This T cell receptor beta chain was sequenced for a study of cytomegalovirus exposure and HLA in healthy donors (dated by TCRdb to about 2017). With regard to the full study: In an earlier analysis of under 750 of the donors, about 260 Gb of sequence data and approximately 100 million unique TCR beta sequences from 150 million to 200 million T cells were reported. An early release covering just under 650 HLA-typed donors comprised approximately 290 gigabases of sequencing data and 85 million or so unique TCR sequences. Of the 300 to 500 genotyped donors, roughly 76% were placed in the genetic ancestry cluster associated with self-reported Caucasian donors. The study aimed to test whether signatures of past pathogen exposure could be identified by cataloging public T cell receptors. The study profiled the T cell repertoires of under 700 subjects by immunosequencing and related them to cytomegalovirus serostatus. A separate validation cohort of roughly 120 different subjects was used in addition to the roughly 700-subject first cohort. The study combined high-throughput TCR immunosequencing, statistical association of individual TCRs with disease status, and machine learning to predict cytomegalovirus infection status. To study patterns of TCR occurrence, a later analysis re-analyzed previously published TCR beta repertoires from under 750 donors and added high-resolution HLA genotyping. The later analysis used no new phenotypic data to find candidate immune exposures, relying instead on TCR beta sequences and their occurrence across donors. An earlier analysis of 587 of the donors used high-throughput TCR beta sequencing to judge whether each TCR beta V gene segment behaved as functional or pseudogenic. Alongside the repertoire data, information on donor age, sex, ethnicity and CMV serostatus was compiled. In a later genetic analysis, genome-wide SNP genotypes for about 60% of the 666 donors were used, and that subset was treated as a discovery cohort. All discovery cohort repertoires had been generated using a single sequencing platform. HLA typing covered class I and class II loci at four-digit resolution. The number of typed donors differed by locus: roughly 629-630 for A, B, C, DRB1 and DQB1; some 500 for DQA1; 600 to 610 for DPA1; and approximately 450 for DPB1. A few DR-DQ haplotypes were treated as single units for association and clustering because of strong linkage in the cohort. Among about 390 genotyped donors of the cohort, an average of approximately 240,000 unique TCR beta nucleotide sequences were sequenced per donor, roughly 20% of them non-productive.

Compared with germline, V lacks 2 bases and J lacks 5 bases; bases without a gene match: 6. Including the terminal cysteine and phenylalanine, the CDR3 comprises 15 residues. The kept DNA is CDR3 alone, 45 bases in frame from the first base. CDR1 SGDLS and CDR2 YYNGEE were looked up in the germline V gene. As regards this clone: Its specific antigen is unknown. No base-level quality is on record; no much larger clone is a single base apart.

The investigation overall reported the following: Some IMGT-functional V segments, including TRBV6-2 and TRBV6-3, could not be distinguished by the 87-base-pair reads and were therefore excluded. An earlier analysis of approximately 590 of the donors showed that most TCR beta V segments appeared in productive rearrangements either about 87% or about 30% of the time, which broadly matched IMGT annotations. It was suggested by the authors that the approach could potentially be generalized to other disease states and immunological phenotypes. Cytomegalovirus status was reported to be diagnosed by the classifier with high specificity and sensitivity in both the original and validation cohorts. Only TCR beta chains were sequenced in this cohort, and the absence of alpha or paired-chain data limited detectable features. Roughly uniform sequencing depth across donors was assumed in presence/absence analyses, although this assumption may not hold. According to a later genetic analysis, donors in an Asian-associated ancestry cluster had fewer N-insertions in productive TCRs than the approximately 670-donor mean. Assigning TCR associations to individual alleles was difficult when HLA alleles, especially DR and DQ, strongly co-occurred. Linkage disequilibrium might explain the correlated functional status among segregating V segments, but an unknown experimental factor could not be excluded. A later genetic analysis associated a missense DCLRE1C variant with V-gene and J-gene trimming of TCR beta chains, and an independent cohort replicated the association. Because counts were too low, roughly 17 rarely observed V segments, including chromosome 9 orphons, were left out of the earlier analysis of some 600 of the donors. Because HLA typing was unavailable for some donors at each locus, only the typed subset was used in association tests. For the cohort, immune exposure information was limited to CMV serostatus. In a later analysis, the rate of TCR association differed among HLA loci, with DRB1 alleles having the most associated TCRs and HLA-C alleles having the fewest. In a later analysis, HLA-associated TCR beta chains were found to be more clonally expanded and to have lower generation probabilities than equally common non-associated chains. Across donors, most TCR sequences were observed very rarely, whereas some public TCRs were present in many individuals. A few of the identified cytomegalovirus-associated TCR beta chains were confirmed in vitro to be specific for cytomegalovirus antigens. Most CMV-associated TCR beta chains appeared to be HLA-restricted in a later analysis, and the HLA associations seemed to be driven largely by CMV exposure. A later analysis associated 15,000 to 20,000 TCR beta sequences with specific HLA alleles at a false discovery rate of 0.05. The sequencing pipeline was judged likely to have produced a cluster of highly shared sequence variants as a technical artifact. A later analysis reported that several top co-occurrence clusters appeared linked to parvovirus B19, influenza, CMV and Epstein-Barr virus. The study gave a list of under 200 TCR beta chains associated with cytomegalovirus. A further reported finding was that TCR beta sequences accurately predicted the HLA-A and HLA-B alleles for most subjects in the first cohort.

Library generation was performed with the immunoSEQ multiplex PCR assay. The multiplex PCR relied on a mix of 60 forward primers for TCR Vbeta segments and 13 reverse primers for TCR Jbeta segments. The CDR3 region of rearranged TCR beta genes was amplified from genomic DNA with a multiplex PCR assay. The amplified TCR beta libraries were sequenced on the Illumina HiSeq System as 87-base-pair reads. The published analysis was carried out like this. In a later analysis, tens of millions of unique TCR beta chains were counted across the roughly 700 repertoires, and approximately 9.9 million of these chains were shared by at least two donors. Raw reads were error-corrected and collapsed into unique sequences with a nearest-neighbor algorithm that merged closely related sequences to remove PCR and sequencing errors. Alignment of CDR3 sequences to IMGT reference sequences was used to assign V, D and J gene segments. Each retained sequence needed at least a six-nucleotide match to both a V gene segment and a J gene segment. Rearrangements were called productive when the CDR3 lacked stop codons and stayed in frame with V and J; all others were non-productive. CDR3 was defined by IMGT convention, running from the second conserved V-encoded cysteine to the conserved J-encoded phenylalanine. The earlier analysis of 550 to 650 of the donors excluded any sequence lacking an unambiguous match to a single V gene segment. An earlier analysis of several hundred of the donors classified V segments as functional when productive rearrangements were above 56.7% and as segregating when the standard deviation between donors was above 5%. A statistical classification framework was developed to diagnose cytomegalovirus status using the catalog of TCR beta chain sequences. In a later analysis, TCR nucleotide sequences were compared against IMGT/GENE-DB human TR gene sequences so that V and J genes could be assigned. The TCRdist pipeline was used in a later analysis to assign CDR3 sequences and most-parsimonious VDJ recombination scenarios. In a later analysis, every TCR beta chain was defined by the combination of its CDR3 amino acid sequence and its V-gene family, and reads without a unique V-gene family were dropped. To address suspected cross-contamination and a sequencing artifact, a later analysis removed 592 highly shared, low-generation-probability nucleotide sequences. For each public chain, a later analysis derived a clonal expansion index from normalized ranks of inferred template counts within each repertoire. In a later analysis, generation probabilities were computed using a VDJ recombination model fitted to out-of-frame rearrangements, and the results were checked against IGoR. In a later analysis, hypergeometric tests were used to score TCR-TCR, TCR-HLA and TCR-CMV co-occurrence, with a repertoire-size bias correction applied to TCR pairs. To estimate false discovery rates, a later analysis permuted the HLA or CMV assignments 20 times. A later analysis grouped co-occurring TCRs with DBSCAN, adding TCRdist sequence similarity when clustering within HLA-allele-positive subsets. Repertoires with fewer than 30,000 or more than 120,000 public chains, plus five repertoires with anomalous nucleotide sharing, were excluded from co-occurrence clustering. In TCRdb, the immuneACCESS table is reduced to in-frame sequences with V and J assigned. These tables do not hold every clone; where another copy was compared, an unresolved V gene accounts for under half, and the others remain unexplained. D and trimming come from the DNA, and the V and J calls and clone size come from that table. The sample includes roughly 120,000 clones, with roughly 70% observed a single time. The top ten constitute about 2.7% of the sample.

The cohort comprised several hundred healthy bone marrow donors. At the time of sampling, all cohort members were nominally healthy, though unrecorded immune exposures were likely present. The donor was CMV seropositive and belonged to the group of some 290 seropositive cohort members. Each donor provided a peripheral blood sample, and peripheral blood mononuclear cells were used for TCR beta sequencing. Genomic DNA was extracted from the blood cell samples with the Qiagen DNeasy Blood Extraction Kit. The sample taken for sequencing was PBMCs. Recombination joined TRBV9 with TRBJ2-5; 10 bases in the middle match TRBD2. The TCR comes from a woman in her forties in good health and CMV-seropositive. The sequenced DNA: TGTGCCAGCAGCGTCTCTAGCGGGGGCCAGGAGACCCAGTACTTC. It codes for CASSVSSGGQETQYF.